Shown below are 2 T cell receptor beta chains from a single sample sequenced in a study of shared clonotypes between healthy human individuals. Here immunoSEQ multiplex PCR was the method, and the copy in TCRdb shows in-frame clones only, minus some. This table holds about 680,000 clones, about 92% found once. CD45RO-negative cells were positively selected for CCR7, leaving out terminally differentiated effector memory CD45RA+ cells. The material sequenced was naive CD8+ T cells sorted from blood. These receptors all come from a young man in good health.

The rearrangement joins TRBV2 to TRBJ2-1, with 7 bases matching TRBD1. J lost 5 bases, V lost 4 bases, and 2 bases had no gene match. This CDR3 has 13 amino acids. From germline, CDR1 is SNHLY and CDR2 FYNNEI. Written as DNA, the CDR3 is TGTGCCAGCAGTGGAACAGGGGACAATGAGCAGTTCTTC. Translating gives CASSGTGDNEQFF.

The chain has TRBV7-2 and TRBJ2-1; D unresolved. From germline, CDR1 is SGHTA and CDR2 FQGNSA. Deletions cut 4 bases from V and 7 bases from J, with 11 bases between. The CDR3 is made up of 13 amino acids. The CDR3 DNA follows: TGTGCCAGCAGCTGGTTGACGAGAAATGAGCAGTTCTTC. Its translation: CASSWLTRNEQFF.